One sample yielded the 29 T cell receptor beta chains listed below, sequenced in a study of blood T cell repertoires in COVID-19. Generated by immunoSEQ multiplex PCR, the TCRdb table keeps only in-frame clones and is missing some. The data hold hundreds of thousands of clones, with about 89% observed a single time. Sequencing was done on a sample of peripheral blood. These receptors all stem from a woman between 50 and 59 years old with COVID-19, enrolled during active disease.

The CDR3 coding sequence is TGTGCCAGCAGTGAAAGGGGGCTCGGGGGCTACACCTTC. This codes for CASSERGLGGYTF. The chain employs TRBV6-1 and TRBJ1-2, with TRBD1 matching 7 bases. This CDR3 is built from 13 residues. J lost 8 bases, V lost 2 bases, and 5 bases had no gene match. CDR1 is MNHNS, CDR2 SASEGT, per germline.

This rearrangement joins TRBV6-5 to TRBJ2-3; weak D call: TRBD2 (6 bases). The CDR3 has 15 amino acids. V was trimmed by 4 bases and J by 2 bases, leaving 13 bases between them. Germline CDR1 is MNHEY and CDR2 is SVGAGI. The CDR3: CASSSTRVPTDTQYF. The CDR3 coding sequence is TGTGCCAGCAGTTCGACTAGGGTCCCCACAGATACGCAGTATTTT.

The V call is TRBV6-5, the J call TRBJ1-5; 7 positions match TRBD1. The V gene end was trimmed by 7 bases and the J gene end by 9 bases; junction bases not matched to a gene: 6. The CDR3 is 12 amino acids. Germline CDR1 MNHEY, CDR2 SVGAGI. The CDR3 DNA is TGTGCCAGCACTCCACAGGGGTGGCCCCAGCATTTT. This gives the protein CASTPQGWPQHF.

The J gene is TRBJ1-1, the V gene TRBV19; 11 bases agree with TRBD1. The junction had 8 bases not matched to a gene; V was cut back by 5 bases and J by 3 bases. The CDR3 totals 16 residues. Per germline, CDR1 LNHDA and CDR2 SQIVND (reference sequence). The CDR3 loop is CASSSRTGGRDTEAFF. DNA of the CDR3: TGTGCCAGTAGTTCCCGGACAGGGGGCAGGGACACTGAAGCTTTCTTT.

The chain is built from TRBV4-1 and TRBJ1-4; no reliable D call. Trimming pared 0 bases from V and 13 bases from J, leaving 27 bases between. Germline values: CDR1 MGHRA, CDR2 YSYEKL. There are 18 residues in the CDR3. The CDR3 bases are TGCGCCAGCAGCCAAGAGGAGGGAGTGTTTAGTTCGAGGAAAGTACTGTTTTTT. Its translation: CASSQEEGVFSSRKVLFF.

The chain has TRBV14 and TRBJ2-7; TRBD1 aligns across 8 bases. CDR3 length: 13 amino acids. Germline values: CDR1 SGHDN, CDR2 FVKESK. The ends lost 4 bases at V and 9 bases at J; junction bases unmatched: 8. The CDR3, as DNA: TGTGCCAGCAGCCCCATGGACAGGGTTGGGCAGTACTTC. As protein: CASSPMDRVGQYF.

As DNA, the CDR3 is TGTGCCTTAACCAAAGCGGGGGTCCTCTCTGGGGCCAACGTCCTGACTTTC. Translated, it gives CALTKAGVLSGANVLTF. The J gene is TRBJ2-6, the V gene TRBV30; 8 bases agree with TRBD2. V shed 7 bases, J shed 0 bases, and the junction held 11 bases outside the gene matches. CDR3 size: 17 residues. Germline CDR1 and CDR2: GTSNPN and SVGIG (reference sequence).

The gene calls are TRBV6-5 and TRBJ2-6; 9 bases line up with TRBD1. Germline V gene lookup returns CDR1 MNHEY and CDR2 SVGAGI. The CDR3 consists of 14 residues. The J segment lost 3 bases and the V segment lost 6 bases, leaving 0 bases of the junction unmatched. The CDR3 region has the DNA TGTGCCAGCAGGGGACAGGGTGGGGCCAACGTCCTGACTTTC. It yields the protein CASRGQGGANVLTF.

The genes are TRBV28 and TRBJ1-4, with 8 bases matching TRBD1. V lost 7 bases and J lost 8; bases outside the gene matches: 6. CDR1 MDHEN and CDR2 SYDVKM come from the germline V gene. This CDR3 comprises 13 residues. The CDR3 protein is CASMGQEREKLFF. CDR3 sequence (DNA): TGTGCCAGCATGGGACAGGAACGCGAAAAACTGTTTTTT.

V usage is TRBV4-1 and J usage is TRBJ2-3, with TRBD2 matching 8 bases. The CDR3 spans 16 residues. J lost 8 bases, V lost 0 bases, and 10 bases had no gene match. Germline CDR1 is MGHRA and CDR2 is YSYEKL. The DNA of the CDR3 is TGCGCCAGCAGCCAAGATGTGGGCAGCGGGGGCGGTACGCAGTATTTT. It codes for CASSQDVGSGGGTQYF.

The rearrangement joins TRBV11-3 to TRBJ2-5; 13 bases fit TRBD2. The CDR3 is made up of 16 amino acids. Unmatched junction bases numbered 4, after V lost 5 bases and J lost 1 base. Germline-derived CDR1 and CDR2 are SGHNT and YENEEA. The CDR3 coding sequence is TGTGCCAGCAGCCGTCGGACTAGCGGGGGCCAAGAGACCCAGTACTTC. Translated, it gives CASSRRTSGGQETQYF.

This clone was detected once. This chain links TRBV9 with TRBJ2-3; D is perhaps TRBD2 (6 bases). Germline assignment: CDR1 SGDLS and CDR2 YYNGEE. With 2 bases removed from V and 1 base from J, the gap between germline ends came to 8 bases. CDR3 length: 14 residues. CDR3 amino acids: CASSVQRGTDTQYF. The CDR3 region has the DNA TGTGCCAGCAGCGTCCAGCGGGGCACAGATACGCAGTATTTT.

In DNA, the CDR3 is TGCGCCAGCAGCCAGCCGACTCAAGTAGCCGGGGAGCTGTTTTTT. It is translated as CASSQPTQVAGELFF. The chain has TRBV4-1 and TRBJ2-2; no clear D. Trimming took off 3 bases at V and 6 bases at J, with 14 bases between the two ends. In germline, CDR1 is MGHRA, CDR2 YSYEKL. The CDR3 is made up of 15 amino acids.

The chain carries TRBV18 and TRBJ1-2; weak D call: TRBD1 (5 bases). The germline V gene encodes CDR1 KGHSH and CDR2 LQKENI. This CDR3 contains 11 residues. Trimming pared 5 bases from V and 6 bases from J, leaving 7 bases between. The CDR3 nucleotides read TGTGCCAGCTCATCGGGGGATGGCTACACCTTC. Translation: CASSSGDGYTF.

This rearrangement joins TRBV5-4 to TRBJ2-1; no reliable D call. The germline V gene encodes CDR1 SGHNT and CDR2 YYREEE (reference sequence). Trimming cost V 5 bases and J 0 bases, with 12 bases left between them. The CDR3 contains 15 residues. The CDR3 DNA sequence: TGTGCCAGCAGAAAGAGCTCTAGCTCCTACAATGAGCAGTTCTTC. This encodes CASRKSSSSYNEQFF.

V gene TRBV5-5 combines with J gene TRBJ1-1; D gene uncertain. V was clipped by 3 bases and J by 2 bases, with 8 bases between them. This CDR3 is built from 13 residues. Germline CDR1 and CDR2: SGHKS and YYEKEE (reference sequence). In DNA form, the CDR3 reads TGTGCCAGCAGCTCAACAGCTAACACTGAAGCTTTCTTT. This gives the protein CASSSTANTEAFF.

V and J are TRBV19 and TRBJ2-1; 7 bases match TRBD2. CDR3 length: 14 amino acids. V shed 7 bases, J shed 0 bases, and the junction held 3 bases outside the gene matches. The germline CDR1 and CDR2 sequences are LNHDA and SQIVND (reference sequence). The CDR3 DNA sequence: TGTGCCAGTACCCGCGGGAGCTCCTACAATGAGCAGTTCTTC. Protein: CASTRGSSYNEQFF.

The chain recombines TRBV5-4 with TRBJ2-3, with TRBD2 matching 8 bases. This CDR3 spans 14 amino acids. Looked up from germline, CDR1 is SGHNT and CDR2 is YYREEE (reference sequence). V dropped 3 bases and J dropped 4; count of bases not matched to a gene: 4. In nucleotides, the CDR3 is TGTGCCAGCAGCTCCGGGGGGGGCCCAGATACGCAGTATTTT. Encoded protein: CASSSGGGPDTQYF.

This rearrangement joins TRBV7-9 to TRBJ2-7; D is unresolved. With 5 bases removed from V and 7 bases from J, the gap between germline ends came to 15 bases. This CDR3 region has 13 residues. Looked up from germline, CDR1 is SEHNR and CDR2 is FQNEAQ (reference sequence). Here the CDR3 reads CASSPRRSGEQYF. The CDR3, as DNA: TGTGCCAGCAGCCCGAGGCGGTCTGGGGAGCAGTACTTC.

The CDR3 sequence is CASRGQEYTEAFF. CDR3 sequence (DNA): TGCGCCAGTAGAGGACAGGAGTACACTGAAGCTTTCTTT. V and J are TRBV10-2 and TRBJ1-1; 7 nucleotides line up with TRBD1. After removal of 9 bases from V and 3 bases from J, the junction contained 7 bases not matched to a gene. This CDR3 region has 13 residues. Germline V gives CDR1 WSHSY, CDR2 SAAADI.

The chain combines TRBV9 with TRBJ1-2; TRBD1 matches 10 bases. CDR1 and CDR2 (germline): SGDLS, YYNGEE. The junction had 9 bases not matched to a gene; V was cut back by 2 bases and J by 8 bases. The CDR3 contains 15 residues. The CDR3 sequence: CASSVSPGQGSGYTF. The CDR3 DNA reads as TGTGCCAGCAGCGTTTCGCCGGGACAGGGGTCCGGCTACACCTTC.

This chain links TRBV28 with TRBJ2-3, with D possibly being TRBD2 (6 bases). Looked up from germline, CDR1 is MDHEN and CDR2 is SYDVKM. The CDR3 extends over 14 amino acids. Trimming removed 8 bases from V and 0 bases from J, with 12 bases in between. The CDR3 region is CASWASDSTDTQYF. As DNA, the CDR3 is TGTGCCAGCTGGGCTAGCGACAGCACAGATACGCAGTATTTT.

The gene calls are TRBV18 and TRBJ2-7; possible D gene TRBD1, 6 bases. V was pared by 3 bases and J by 4 bases, with 13 bases between. Germline V gene lookup returns CDR1 KGHSH and CDR2 LQKENI. CDR3 length: 14 amino acids. The CDR3 loop reads CASSPEGQAYEQYF. CDR3 coding DNA: TGTGCCAGCTCACCCGAGGGACAAGCTTACGAGCAGTACTTC. Based on the CDR3 plus reference TRBV18 and TRBJ2-7, the full variable domain is NAGVMQNPRHLVRRRGQEARLRCSPMKGHSHVYWYRQLPEEGLKFMVYLQKENIIDESGMPKERFSAEFPKEGPSILRIQQVVRGDSAAYFCASSPEGQAYEQYFGPGTRLTVT.

The chain joins TRBV19 to TRBJ2-7; 10 bases are a match to TRBD1. After removal of 4 bases from V and 7 bases from J, the junction contained 10 bases not matched to a gene. Germline CDR1 reads LNHDA; CDR2 reads SQIVND (reference sequence). CDR3 length equals 15 residues. CDR3 sequence: CASSTLGQGIGEQYF. CDR3 DNA: TGTGCCAGTAGTACCCTGGGACAGGGGATTGGAGAGCAGTACTTC.

The chain has TRBV5-4 and TRBJ2-1; TRBD2 agrees at 11 bases. After removal of 2 bases from V and 8 bases from J, the junction contained 6 bases not matched to a gene. The CDR3 runs to 15 residues. CDR1 is SGHNT and CDR2 is YYREEE in the germline V gene (reference sequence). Written as DNA, the CDR3 is TGTGCCAGCAGCTTTAGCGGGGGGGCTGGCGATGAGCAGTTCTTC. Amino acids: CASSFSGGAGDEQFF. Looking up the rest from reference TRBV5-4 and TRBJ2-1 gives the full variable domain: ETGVTQSPTHLIKTRGQQVTLRCSSQSGHNTVSWYQQALGQGPQFIFQYYREEENGRGNFPPRFSGLQFPNYSSELNVNALELDDSALYLCASSFSGGAGDEQFFGPGTRLTVL.

The rearrangement links TRBV24-1 to TRBJ2-5; 9 bases are a match to TRBD1. Trimming cost V 10 bases and J 5 bases; bases outside gene matches: 10. CDR1 and CDR2 (germline): KGHDR, SFDVKD. This CDR3 contains 14 residues. The CDR3 is CATAGDRGEETQYF. In nucleotides, the CDR3 is TGTGCCACAGCTGGAGACAGGGGGGAGGAGACCCAGTACTTC.

The rearrangement uses TRBV12-3 or TRBV12-4 and TRBJ2-5; 8 bases fit TRBD2. The ends lost 9 bases at V and 5 bases at J; junction bases unmatched: 8. This CDR3 spans 13 amino acids. CDR3: CASRPRGGETQYF. For the CDR3, the DNA is TGTGCCAGTCGGCCCCGGGGGGGGGAGACCCAGTACTTC.

The V and J genes are TRBV11-2 and TRBJ1-3; D gene ambiguous. This CDR3 is 15 amino acids long. Germline CDR1 SGHAT, CDR2 FQNNGV. V lost 5 bases, J lost 2 bases, and 13 bases lay in between. The CDR3 nucleotides are TGTGCCAGCAGCACCACCCCGGTAGCTGGAAACACCATATATTTT. It translates to CASSTTPVAGNTIYF. Variable domain in full (rest from reference TRBV11-2 and TRBJ1-3): EAGVAQSPRYKIIEKRQSVAFWCNPISGHATLYWYQQILGQGPKLLIQFQNNGVVDDSQLPKDRFSAERLKGVDSTLKIQPAKLEDSAVYLCASSTTPVAGNTIYFGEGSWLTVV.

This sequence joins TRBV6-5 and TRBJ2-2; possibly TRBD1 for D (6 bases). Trimming left V 10 bases short and J 3 bases short, with 12 bases between. The CDR3 totals 13 residues. The germline CDR1 and CDR2 sequences are MNHEY and SVGAGI. The CDR3 spells CANQGSHTGELFF. The DNA for the CDR3 is TGTGCCAACCAGGGGTCCCACACCGGGGAGCTGTTTTTT.